The present entry profiles one TCR beta chain with its context. Its antigen is not known. This sample is drawn from a study of T cell responses to AZD1222 COVID-19 vaccine. Study-wide results and limits: Repertoire collection took place solely once the T cell response had peaked.

Only in-frame clones appear in the TCRdb table, and some are missing; sequencing was by immunoSEQ multiplex PCR. In the table there are some 170,000 clones, 85% to 95% of which are singletons. V dropped 5 bases and J dropped 0 bases, with 14 bases sitting between them. Germline CDR1 SGHVS, CDR2 FQNEAQ. The CDR3 runs 16 residues. This TCR was recovered from an adult in good health. Sequencing used peripheral blood, obtained on day 0 of AZD1222 vaccination. This sequence joins TRBV7-8 and TRBJ1-5; maybe TRBD1 (6 bases). In DNA, the CDR3 is TGTGCCAGCAGCCGGGGGCCTCCAAATAGCAATCAGCCCCAGCATTTT. Amino acid sequence: CASSRGPPNSNQPQHF.